The text below deals with one T cell receptor beta chain. The CDR3 length is 15 residues. Germline CDR1 MNHNS, CDR2 SASEGT. With 6 bases removed from V and 3 bases from J, the gap between germline ends came to 18 bases. The data belong to a study of regulatory T cells in long-lasting Graves disease. Assembly of TCR beta libraries relied on iRepertoire HTBI primers together with Arm-PCR of CDR3 regions. TCRdb called the multiplex PCR reads again in MiXCR, with one record for every CDR3 protein. The sample contains 500,000 to 700,000 distinct CDR3 sequences, approximately 15% of which appear only once. The time point: newly diagnosed GD, antithyroid drugs for less than 3 months. There was RNA extracted from PBMCs, and the TCR library was made from it. These data also formed part of another study, on T cells in Graves' hyperthyroidism and ophthalmopathy.

This sequence joins TRBV6-1 and TRBJ2-7; weak D call: TRBD2 (5 bases). The TCR was taken from a woman aged 25 to 39 with Graves disease. Sequences were derived from peripheral blood mononuclear cells (PBMCs), sampled at new diagnosis, from a patient treated with antithyroid drugs. The CDR3 protein is CASRDLTFAGYEQYF. The CDR3, as DNA: TGTGCCAGCAGGGACCTAACATTCGCGGGCTACGAGCAGTACTTC.